The present entry profiles one T cell receptor (beta chain) with its context. Its antigen is still unknown. Genomic DNA was employed as the template in profiling TCR beta VDJ and CDR3. TCRdb reprocessed the reads with MiXCR, giving one entry per CDR3 protein. The sample includes 150,000 to 200,000 distinct CDR3 sequences, about 64% of them seen just once. The entry originates in a study of CD8+CD57+ T cells in acquired aplastic anemia. Study results and caveats: With respect to CD8+ Simpson's diversity, patients and controls did not differ significantly.

CDR1 and CDR2 (germline): SQVTM, ANQGSEA. The CDR3 sequence is 14 residues long. Losses at the gene ends were 4 bases for V and 1 base for J; bases not matched to a gene: 5. This clonotype originated in a human donor with severe aplastic anemia or a healthy control (not recorded which). The material sequenced was sorted CD4+, CD8+, or CD8+CD57+ T cells (not recorded which) from PBMCs. V and J are TRBV29-1 and TRBJ2-3, with 7 positions matching TRBD2. The DNA for the CDR3 is TGCAGCGTTGTGGCGGGGGATGGCACAGATACGCAGTATTTT. Its translation is CSVVAGDGTDTQYF.